This T cell receptor beta chain was captured by sequencing in a study of post-analysis software for immune sequencing data. Included in the TCR beta cDNA libraries were unique molecular identifiers. Each batch of about 0.9 to 10 million T cells produced hundreds of thousands of cDNA molecules. TCRdb recomputed calls from the PCR reads with MiXCR, one row per CDR3 protein. Of more than 500,000 distinct CDR3 sequences in the sample, about a third are singletons; the top ten hold about 5.6%. The sample taken for sequencing was blood. The receptor's source is a girl aged 2-17 years with multiple sclerosis.

This chain's CDR3 is CASSLGTGTYVGYTF. In DNA form, the CDR3 reads TGCGCCAGCAGCCTCGGGACGGGGACCTATGTTGGCTACACCTTC. The chain recombines TRBV5-1 with TRBJ1-2; the D gene is possibly TRBD1 (5 bases). Looked up from germline, CDR1 is SGHRS and CDR2 is YFSETQ. CDR3 length: 15 amino acids. Trimming left V 4 bases short and J 7 bases short, with 20 bases between.